This TCR beta chain was obtained from a study of blood T cell repertoires in COVID-19. Across the study: The samples span acute and convalescent COVID-19 from the United States, Italy and Spain.

How the authors handled the data: From reference gene primer amplification, estimates of nucleated cell counts were derived. Method: immunoSEQ multiplex PCR; TCRdb's copy keeps in-frame clones and lacks some. The V and J calls and the clone size are those of that table, but D and trimming were determined from the DNA. The sample consists of roughly 260,000 clones, around 86% of them appearing once. The CDR3 length is 15 residues. The V gene lost 0 bases and the J gene lost 1 base, with 10 bases spanning the gap. Germline assignment: CDR1 SGHRS and CDR2 YFSETQ. Sequences were obtained from PBMCs or T cells enriched from blood (not recorded which). This chain connects TRBV5-1 to TRBJ1-1, with D hard to call. The sequence derives from a woman in her late teens or twenties who had recovered from COVID-19. The CDR3 sequence is CASSLGPSRNTEAFF. CDR3 nucleotides: TGCGCCAGCAGCTTGGGGCCCTCTCGGAACACTGAAGCTTTCTTT.